The T cell receptor (beta chain) under discussion was sequenced for a study of T cell repertoires in cytomegalovirus infection. The overall study: Signatures in public TCR beta sequences pointed to both CMV infection and matching HLA type. Study findings and constraints: The cumulative frequency of public TCR beta families identified carriers of CMV plus the relevant HLA. In two of eight donors, the top clonotype was HLA-C-restricted CMV-specific.

This CDR3 is built from 16 residues. Germline V lookup: CDR1 SEHNR, CDR2 FQNEAQ (reference sequence). The V gene end was trimmed by 4 bases and the J gene end by 3 bases; junction bases not matched to a gene: 9. TCRdb recomputed calls from the reads with MiXCR, one row per CDR3 protein. The sample contains fewer than 700,000 distinct CDR3 sequences, 24% of which appear only once. Many counts were recorded for this clonotype. Its antigen is as yet unknown. This clonotype was obtained from a human donor in good health (CMV status not recorded). Some clones in this sample may be carry-over from other donors' samples. Sample: CD8+ T cells from PBMCs. V gene TRBV7-9 combines with J gene TRBJ2-1, with 7 bases that match TRBD2. In DNA, the CDR3 is TGTGCCAGCAGCTCGACTGAGCGGGGAGACTACAATGAGCAGTTCTTC. Translation gives CASSSTERGDYNEQFF.